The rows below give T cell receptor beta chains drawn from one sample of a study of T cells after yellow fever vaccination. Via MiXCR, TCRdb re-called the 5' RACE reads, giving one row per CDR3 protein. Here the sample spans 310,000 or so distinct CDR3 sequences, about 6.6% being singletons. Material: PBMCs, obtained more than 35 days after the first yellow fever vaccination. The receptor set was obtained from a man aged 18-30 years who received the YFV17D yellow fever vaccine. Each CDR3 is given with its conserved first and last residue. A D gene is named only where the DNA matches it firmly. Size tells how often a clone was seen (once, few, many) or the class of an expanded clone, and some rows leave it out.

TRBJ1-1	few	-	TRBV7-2	CASSYQTSNTEAFF	TGTGCCAGCAGCTATCAGACATCGAACACTGAAGCTTTCTTT
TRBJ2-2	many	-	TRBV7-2	CASSLNGGSNTGELFF	TGTGCCAGCAGCCTTAACGGTGGCTCGAACACCGGGGAGCTGTTTTTT
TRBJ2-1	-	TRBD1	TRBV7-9	CASTLTSGGFDNEQFF	TGTGCCAGCACCCTGACGTCAGGGGGCTTCGACAATGAGCAGTTCTTC
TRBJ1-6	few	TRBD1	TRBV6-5	CASSYTGTGGFSPLHF	TGTGCCAGCAGTTACACGGGGACAGGGGGCTTTTCACCCCTCCACTTT
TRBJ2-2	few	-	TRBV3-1	CASSPPGPRELFF	TGTGCCAGCAGCCCTCCCGGGCCGCGGGAGCTGTTTTTT
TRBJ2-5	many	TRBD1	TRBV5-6	CASDGAGGDQETQYF	TGTGCCAGCGACGGAGCAGGGGGCGACCAAGAGACCCAGTACTTC
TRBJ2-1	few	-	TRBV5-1	CASSLGQSNEQFF	TGCGCCAGCAGCTTGGGGCAGAGCAATGAGCAGTTCTTC
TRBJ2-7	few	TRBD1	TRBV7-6	CASSLTGNLYEQYF	TGTGCCAGCAGCTTGACAGGGAATCTCTACGAGCAGTACTTC
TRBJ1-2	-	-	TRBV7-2	CASSRTGTSDYGYTF	TGTGCCAGCAGCCGAACCGGGACATCCGACTATGGCTACACCTTC
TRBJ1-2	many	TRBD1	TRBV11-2	CASSRTGTANYGYTF	TGTGCCAGCAGCCGAACAGGGACAGCTAACTATGGCTACACCTTC
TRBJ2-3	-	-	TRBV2	CASGTPQGTQYF	TGTGCCAGCGGGACCCCTCAAGGTACGCAGTATTTT
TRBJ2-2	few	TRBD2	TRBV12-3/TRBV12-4	CASSSRTSGGNTGELFF	TGTGCCAGCAGTTCGCGCACTAGCGGGGGGAACACCGGGGAGCTGTTTTTT
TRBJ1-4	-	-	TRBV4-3	CASSQAPTVATNEKLFF	TGCGCCAGCAGCCAAGCTCCGACAGTCGCGACTAATGAAAAACTGTTTTTT